Included here is one TCR beta chain sequence, with context. The data are from a study of blood T cell repertoires in COVID-19. Study-level information: Acute and convalescent COVID-19 samples came from the United States, Italy and Spain. Sources were T cells, B-cell-depleted T cells, or PBMCs; the material itself was cDNA or gDNA.

Trimming took off 4 bases at V and 10 bases at J, with 19 bases between the two ends. CDR1 is LNHDA and CDR2 is SQIVND in the germline V gene (reference sequence). The CDR3 loop spans 14 amino acids. The authors' processing: Amplification of reference gene primers provided the estimated nucleated cell counts. Profiling relied on immunoSEQ multiplex PCR, and the TCRdb table lists in-frame clones only, not all of them. Clone size and the V and J calls come from that table; the DNA yielded D and trimming. The sample records about 140,000 clones, approximately 89% being singletons. Input material: peripheral blood. This chain links TRBV19 with TRBJ1-1; unclear D gene. The receptor comes from a man in his sixties with active or convalescent COVID-19. The CDR3 DNA follows: TGTGCCAGTAGTACTGAAGTTTCCGGGCGGGGAGCTTTCTTT. It codes for CASSTEVSGRGAFF.